The table lists the clone carrying this TCR beta chain with many counts. The germline gives CDR1 SEHNR, CDR2 FQNEAQ (reference sequence). V lost 4 bases and J lost 4, with 11 bases in between. The CDR3 covers 14 residues. Newly diagnosed hyperthyroidism, duration under 2 months, in patients aged 18 to 65. Amplified regions were TCR beta CDR3 sequences from RNA transcripts. An initial round of RT-PCR targeting the TCR CDR3 relied on the HTBI primer set. TCRdb processed the multiplex PCR reads anew with MiXCR; each CDR3 protein has one entry. The table lists some 760,000 distinct CDR3 sequences, 14% of them singletons. The data are from a study of T cells in Graves' hyperthyroidism and ophthalmopathy.

The sequence came from a woman aged 18-29 years with Graves' hyperthyroidism. This sequence joins TRBV7-9 and TRBJ1-5, with a possible D match to TRBD1 (5 bases). Material: blood. The CDR3: CASSSTGRNQPQHF. For the CDR3, the DNA is TGTGCCAGCAGCTCCACAGGAAGAAATCAGCCCCAGCATTTT.